This note documents a single T cell receptor (beta chain) sequence. Its specificity is not known. The sample is drawn from a study of T cells in Graves' hyperthyroidism and ophthalmopathy. Findings of the study overall: Ophthalmopathy and stable hyperthyroidism were separated by a 13 V-J model. Blood also contained most expanded thyroid clonotypes above 0.001.

Patients aged 18 to 65 had newly diagnosed hyperthyroidism of under 2 months' duration. Lactation, pregnancy, other autoimmune disease or uncontrolled infection led to exclusion of patients. The CDR3 is made up of 12 amino acids. Looked up from germline, CDR1 is MDHEN and CDR2 is SYDVKM. V was pared by 6 bases and J by 5 bases, with 7 bases between. From RNA transcripts, TCR beta CDR3 regions were amplified. Researchers ran a first-round RT-PCR on the TCR CDR3 using the HTBI primer set. Via MiXCR, TCRdb re-called the multiplex PCR reads, giving one row per CDR3 protein. Of roughly 700,000 distinct CDR3 sequences listed, roughly 17% are singletons.

The clonotype was recovered from a man in his fifties or sixties with Graves' hyperthyroidism. The sample taken for sequencing was blood. V is TRBV28 and J is TRBJ1-4; D is unclear. CDR3 in DNA: TGTGCCAGCAGGATTGGCAATGAAAAACTGTTTTTT. As protein: CASRIGNEKLFF.